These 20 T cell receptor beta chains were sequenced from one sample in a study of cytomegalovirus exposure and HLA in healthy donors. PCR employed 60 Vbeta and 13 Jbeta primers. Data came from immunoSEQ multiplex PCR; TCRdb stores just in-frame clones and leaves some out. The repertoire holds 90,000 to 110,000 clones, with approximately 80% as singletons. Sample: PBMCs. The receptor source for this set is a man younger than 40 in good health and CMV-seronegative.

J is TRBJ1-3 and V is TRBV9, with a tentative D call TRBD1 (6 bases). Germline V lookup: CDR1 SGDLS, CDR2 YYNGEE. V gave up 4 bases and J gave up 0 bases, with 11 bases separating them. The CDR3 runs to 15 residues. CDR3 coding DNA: TGTGCCAGCAGCAACCCAGGGGCCTCTGGAAACACCATATATTTT. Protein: CASSNPGASGNTIYF.

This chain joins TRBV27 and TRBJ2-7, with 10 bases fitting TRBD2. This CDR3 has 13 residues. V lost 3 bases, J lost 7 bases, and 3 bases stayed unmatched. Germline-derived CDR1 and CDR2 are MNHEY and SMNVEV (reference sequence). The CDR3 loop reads CASSFRTSGEQYF. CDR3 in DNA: TGTGCCAGCAGTTTCAGGACTAGCGGAGAGCAGTACTTC.

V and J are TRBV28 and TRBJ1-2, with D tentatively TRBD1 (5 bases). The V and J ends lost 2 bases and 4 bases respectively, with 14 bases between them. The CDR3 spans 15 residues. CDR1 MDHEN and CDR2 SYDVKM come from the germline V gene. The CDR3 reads CASSLETAGPYGYTF. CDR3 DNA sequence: TGTGCCAGCAGTTTAGAGACAGCCGGCCCCTATGGCTACACCTTC.

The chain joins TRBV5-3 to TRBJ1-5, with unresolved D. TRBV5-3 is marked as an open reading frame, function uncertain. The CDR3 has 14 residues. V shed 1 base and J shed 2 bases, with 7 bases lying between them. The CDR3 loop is CARSLFGCNQPQHF. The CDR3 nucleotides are TGTGCCAGAAGCTTGTTCGGGTGCAATCAGCCCCAGCATTTT.

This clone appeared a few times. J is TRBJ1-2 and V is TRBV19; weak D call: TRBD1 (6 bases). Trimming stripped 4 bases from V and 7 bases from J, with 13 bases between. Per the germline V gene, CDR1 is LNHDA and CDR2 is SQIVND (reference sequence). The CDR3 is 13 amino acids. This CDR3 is CASSTHRDTGYTF. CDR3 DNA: TGTGCCAGTAGTACACACAGGGATACTGGCTACACCTTC. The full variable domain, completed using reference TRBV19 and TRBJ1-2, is DGGITQSPKYLFRKEGQNVTLSCEQNLNHDAMYWYRQDPGQGLRLIYYSQIVNDFQKGDIAEGYSVSREKKESFPLTVTSAQKNPTAFYLCASSTHRDTGYTFGSGTRLTVV.

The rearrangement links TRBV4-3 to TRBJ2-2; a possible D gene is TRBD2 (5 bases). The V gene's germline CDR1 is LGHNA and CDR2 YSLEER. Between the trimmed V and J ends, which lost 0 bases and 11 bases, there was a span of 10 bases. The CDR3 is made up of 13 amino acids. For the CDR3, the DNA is TGCGCCAGCAGCCAAGAGAGAGGGATTGAGCTGTTTTTT. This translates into CASSQERGIELFF.

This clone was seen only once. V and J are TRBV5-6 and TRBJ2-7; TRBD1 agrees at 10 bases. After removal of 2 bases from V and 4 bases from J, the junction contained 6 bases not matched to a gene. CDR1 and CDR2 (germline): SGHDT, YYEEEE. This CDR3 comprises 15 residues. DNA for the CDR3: TGTGCCAGCAGCTTAAGGACAGGGGGACTGTACGAGCAGTACTTC. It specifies CASSLRTGGLYEQYF.

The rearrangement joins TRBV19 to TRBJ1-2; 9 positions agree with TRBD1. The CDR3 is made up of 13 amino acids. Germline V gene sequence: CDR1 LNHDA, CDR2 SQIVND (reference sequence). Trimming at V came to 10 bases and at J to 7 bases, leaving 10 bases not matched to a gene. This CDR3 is CATSGQGVGGYTF. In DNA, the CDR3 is TGTGCCACCTCGGGACAGGGTGTCGGTGGCTACACCTTC.

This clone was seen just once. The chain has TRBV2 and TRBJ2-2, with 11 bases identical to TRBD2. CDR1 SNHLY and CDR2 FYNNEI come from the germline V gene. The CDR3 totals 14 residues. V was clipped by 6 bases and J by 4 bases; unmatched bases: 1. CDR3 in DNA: TGTGCCAGCAGCGGGACTAGCGGCACCGGGGAGCTGTTTTTT. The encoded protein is CASSGTSGTGELFF. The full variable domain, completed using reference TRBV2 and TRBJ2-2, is EPEVTQTPSHQVTQMGQEVILRCVPISNHLYFYWYRQILGQKVEFLVSFYNNEISEKSEIFDDQFSVERPDGSNFTLKIRSTKLEDSAMYFCASSGTSGTGELFFGEGSRLTVL.

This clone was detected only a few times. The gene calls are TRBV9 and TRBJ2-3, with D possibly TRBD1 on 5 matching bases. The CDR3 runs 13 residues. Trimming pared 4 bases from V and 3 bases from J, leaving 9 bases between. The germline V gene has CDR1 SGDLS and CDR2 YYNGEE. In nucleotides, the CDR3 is TGTGCCAGCAGCTTCCAGGGAACAGATACGCAGTATTTT. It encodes CASSFQGTDTQYF.

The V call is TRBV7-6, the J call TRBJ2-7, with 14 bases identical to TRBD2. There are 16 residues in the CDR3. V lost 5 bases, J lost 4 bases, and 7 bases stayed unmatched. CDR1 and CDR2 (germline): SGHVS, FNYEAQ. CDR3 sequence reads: CASSLGTSGGGYEQYF. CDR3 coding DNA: TGTGCCAGCAGCCTCGGGACTAGCGGGGGCGGATACGAGCAGTACTTC.

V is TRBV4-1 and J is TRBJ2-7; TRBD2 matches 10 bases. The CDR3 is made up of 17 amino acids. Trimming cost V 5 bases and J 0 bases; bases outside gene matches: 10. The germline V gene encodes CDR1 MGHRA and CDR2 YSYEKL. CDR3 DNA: TGCGCCAGCAGCTCTAGCGGGAGATCCCCCAGCTCCTACGAGCAGTACTTC. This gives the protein CASSSSGRSPSSYEQYF.

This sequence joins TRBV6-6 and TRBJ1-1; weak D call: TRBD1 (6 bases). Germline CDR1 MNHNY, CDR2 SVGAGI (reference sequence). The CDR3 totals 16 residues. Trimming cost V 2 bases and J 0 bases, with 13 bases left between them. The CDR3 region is CASSYRRGAVNTEAFF. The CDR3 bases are TGTGCCAGCAGTTACAGGCGGGGGGCAGTGAACACTGAAGCTTTCTTT.

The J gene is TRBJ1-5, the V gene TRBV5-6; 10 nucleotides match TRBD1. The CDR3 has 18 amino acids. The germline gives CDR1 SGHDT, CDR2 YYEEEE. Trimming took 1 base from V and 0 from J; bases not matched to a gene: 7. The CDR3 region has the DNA TGTGCCAGCAGCTTGACCGGGACAGGGGTTTATAGCAATCAGCCCCAGCATTTT. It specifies CASSLTGTGVYSNQPQHF.

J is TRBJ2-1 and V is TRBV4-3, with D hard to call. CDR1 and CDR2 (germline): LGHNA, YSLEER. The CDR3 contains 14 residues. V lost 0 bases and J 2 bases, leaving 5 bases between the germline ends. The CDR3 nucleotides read TGCGCCAGCAGCCAAGAGGAGACCTACAATGAGCAGTTCTTC. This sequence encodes CASSQEETYNEQFF.

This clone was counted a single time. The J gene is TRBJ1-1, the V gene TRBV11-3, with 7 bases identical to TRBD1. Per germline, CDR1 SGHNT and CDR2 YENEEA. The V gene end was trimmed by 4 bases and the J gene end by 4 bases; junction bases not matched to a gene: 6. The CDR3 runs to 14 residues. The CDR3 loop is CASSSGGTGTEAFF. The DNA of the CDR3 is TGTGCCAGCAGCTCAGGGGGAACGGGCACTGAAGCTTTCTTT.

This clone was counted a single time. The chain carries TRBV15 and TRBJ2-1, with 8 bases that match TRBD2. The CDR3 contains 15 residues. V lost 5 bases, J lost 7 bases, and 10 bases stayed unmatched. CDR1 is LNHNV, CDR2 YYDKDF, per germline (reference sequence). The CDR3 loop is CATSPRAGDYNEQFF. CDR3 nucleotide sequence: TGTGCCACCAGCCCACGAGCGGGAGACTATAATGAGCAGTTCTTC. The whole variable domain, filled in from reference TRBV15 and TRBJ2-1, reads DAMVIQNPRYQVTQFGKPVTLSCSQTLNHNVMYWYQQKSSQAPKLLFHYYDKDFNNEADTPDNFQSRRPNTSFCFLDIRSPGLGDTAMYLCATSPRAGDYNEQFFGPGTRLTVL.

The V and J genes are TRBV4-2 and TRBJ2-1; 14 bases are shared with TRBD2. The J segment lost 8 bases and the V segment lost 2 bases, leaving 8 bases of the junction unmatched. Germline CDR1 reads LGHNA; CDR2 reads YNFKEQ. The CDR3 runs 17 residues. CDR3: CASSQRGLAGGKDEQFF. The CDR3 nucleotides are TGTGCCAGCAGCCAACGAGGACTAGCGGGGGGTAAGGATGAGCAGTTCTTC.

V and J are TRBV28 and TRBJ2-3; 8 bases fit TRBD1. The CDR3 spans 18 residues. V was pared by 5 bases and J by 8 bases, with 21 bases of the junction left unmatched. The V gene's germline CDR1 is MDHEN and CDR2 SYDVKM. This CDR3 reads CASSLLEPGGPGWGTQYF. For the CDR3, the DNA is TGTGCCAGCAGTCTATTGGAACCAGGGGGCCCCGGATGGGGTACGCAGTATTTT.

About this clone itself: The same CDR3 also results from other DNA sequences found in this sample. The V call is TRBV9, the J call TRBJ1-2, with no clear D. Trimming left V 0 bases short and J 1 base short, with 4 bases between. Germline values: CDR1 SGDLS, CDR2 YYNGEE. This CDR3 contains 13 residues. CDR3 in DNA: TGTGCCAGCAGCGTAGCCAATAACTATGGCTACACCTTC. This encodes CASSVANNYGYTF.